The 18 T cell receptor beta chains reported below all come from one sample, sequenced in a study of T cells in Graves' hyperthyroidism and ophthalmopathy. The source material, RNA transcripts, was used to amplify TCR beta CDR3 regions. The TCR CDR3 was amplified in a first-round RT-PCR using the HTBI primer set. One entry per CDR3 protein, called by TCRdb with MiXCR from the multiplex PCR reads. The data hold about 690,000 distinct CDR3 sequences, with 15% to 20% observed a single time. Sequencing was performed on blood. The receptors come from a man aged 45-60 years with Graves' hyperthyroidism.

This clonotype has at least ten counts. The CDR3 region is CASSGYRVHGETQYF. In DNA, the CDR3 is TGTGCCAGCAGCGGCTACAGGGTGCATGGGGAGACCCAGTACTTC. This chain links TRBV5-6 with TRBJ2-5, with D possibly being TRBD1 (6 bases). This CDR3 has 15 amino acids. Trimming shortened V by 4 bases and J by 5 bases, and 18 bases separated the two germline ends. Germline V gives CDR1 SGHDT, CDR2 YYEEEE.

This clonotype was counted a few times. The CDR3 nucleotides are TGTGCCAGTAGTATATCCTCCGGGCCCGATAGCAATCAGCCCCAGCATTTT. Its protein product is CASSISSGPDSNQPQHF. The V call is TRBV19, the J call TRBJ1-5; D is unresolved. V lost 2 bases, J lost 0 bases, and 14 bases lay in between. The germline CDR1 and CDR2 sequences are LNHDA and SQIVND (reference sequence). The CDR3 is made up of 17 amino acids.

V and J are TRBV6-1 and TRBJ2-5, with D possibly being TRBD1 (6 bases). CDR3 length: 12 amino acids. Germline-derived CDR1 and CDR2 are MNHNS and SASEGT. V was cut by 8 bases and J by 9 bases, with 16 bases left in between. The CDR3 loop reads CASEGSGASQYF. In nucleotides, the CDR3 is TGTGCCAGCGAAGGGTCAGGGGCGTCCCAGTACTTC.

This clonotype has a count of ten or more. CDR3 residues: CASSRGLAGSNEQFF. For the CDR3, the DNA is TGTGCCAGCAGCCGCGGACTAGCGGGAAGCAATGAGCAGTTCTTC. The gene calls are TRBV11-3 and TRBJ2-1, with 12 bases fitting TRBD2. The CDR3 is 15 amino acids. Germline trimming cut 5 bases from V and 6 bases from J; bases unmatched to any gene: 5. From germline, CDR1 is SGHNT and CDR2 YENEEA.

The chain uses TRBV20-1 and TRBJ2-2; 10 bases align to TRBD2. CDR3 size: 17 residues. Germline V gene data show CDR1 as DFQATT and CDR2 as SNEGSKA (reference sequence). Trimming removed 6 bases from V and 4 bases from J; junction bases left unmatched: 14. CDR3 sequence reads: CSATGVAGGLGTGELFF. The CDR3, as DNA: TGCAGTGCCACCGGGGTAGCGGGAGGCCTAGGCACCGGGGAGCTGTTTTTT.

This clonotype occurred a few times. J is TRBJ1-5 and V is TRBV19; tentative D call: TRBD1 (5 bases). CDR3 length: 15 amino acids. The V gene's germline CDR1 is LNHDA and CDR2 SQIVND (reference sequence). Trimming shortened V by 5 bases and J by 5 bases, and 16 bases separated the two germline ends. The CDR3 DNA sequence: TGTGCCAGTAGTTGGGGGATCGGCTCCCATCAGCCCCAGCATTTT. This translates into CASSWGIGSHQPQHF.

This chain joins TRBV6-1 and TRBJ1-5; D not resolved. The CDR3 sequence is 13 residues long. V lost 7 bases to trimming and J lost 3 bases, with 10 bases between them. Looked up from germline, CDR1 is MNHNS and CDR2 is SASEGT. DNA of the CDR3: TGTGCCAGCACGGTGGGGTTCAATCAGCCCCAGCATTTT. It translates to CASTVGFNQPQHF.

This clonotype was counted at least ten times. This chain links TRBV12-3 or TRBV12-4 with TRBJ2-5; D gene ambiguous. The CDR3 extends over 13 amino acids. V lost 6 bases, J lost 4 bases, and 12 bases lay in between. The CDR3 coding sequence is TGTGCCAGCAGCCCCATTGGCCCAGAGACCCAGTACTTC. Its translation is CASSPIGPETQYF.

This clonotype was seen a few times. V is TRBV6-2 or TRBV6-3 and J is TRBJ2-7, with D perhaps matching TRBD1 or TRBD2 (5 bases each). This CDR3 region has 17 residues. From germline, CDR1 is MNHEY and CDR2 SVGEGT. The V gene lost 6 bases and the J gene lost 1 base, with 22 bases spanning the gap. The CDR3 loop reads CASSTTRGRSLSYEQYF. As DNA, the CDR3 is TGTGCCAGCAGCACCACACGGGGCAGGAGCTTATCCTACGAGCAGTACTTC.

This clonotype was seen ten or more times. This chain joins TRBV30 and TRBJ2-1; 11 nucleotides agree with TRBD2. The CDR3 is 15 residues long. The V gene end was trimmed by 3 bases and the J gene end by 9 bases; junction bases not matched to a gene: 10. Germline V lookup: CDR1 GTSNPN, CDR2 SVGIG (reference sequence). CDR3 sequence: CAWSRLAGGGSEQFF. CDR3 sequence (DNA): TGTGCCTGGAGCCGCCTAGCGGGAGGCGGAAGTGAGCAGTTCTTC. Using reference TRBV30 and TRBJ2-1 for the parts outside the CDR3, the full variable domain is SQTIHQWPATLVQPVGSPLSLECTVEGTSNPNLYWYRQAAGRGLQLLFYSVGIGQISSEVPQNLSASRPQDRQFILSSKKLLLSDSGFYLCAWSRLAGGGSEQFFGPGTRLTVL.

This chain joins TRBV29-1 and TRBJ2-5, with TRBD2 matching 7 bases. Per the germline V gene, CDR1 is SQVTM and CDR2 is ANQGSEA. The CDR3 is made up of 15 amino acids. Losses at the gene ends were 0 bases for V and 5 bases for J; bases not matched to a gene: 9. The CDR3 DNA reads as TGCAGCGTTGAAGACTCGCGCGGGAGCCAGGAGACCCAGTACTTC. Its protein is CSVEDSRGSQETQYF.

The chain recombines TRBV20-1 with TRBJ1-5; possible D gene TRBD1, 5 bases. V dropped 2 bases and J dropped 2 bases, with 10 bases sitting between them. This CDR3 region has 14 residues. Germline CDR1 DFQATT, CDR2 SNEGSKA (reference sequence). The chain's CDR3 is CSARSTVGNQPQHF. The CDR3 DNA reads TGCAGTGCTAGATCGACAGTAGGCAATCAGCCCCAGCATTTT.

V and J are TRBV20-1 and TRBJ1-2; D is uncertain. The CDR3 loop spans 13 amino acids. Germline lookup yields CDR1 DFQATT and CDR2 SNEGSKA (reference sequence). Trimming took 3 bases from V and 2 from J, leaving 10 bases between them. CDR3 sequence reads: CSARRDSNYGYTF. CDR3 DNA: TGCAGTGCTAGGCGGGATTCGAACTATGGCTACACCTTC.

This sequence joins TRBV13 and TRBJ1-2; tentative D call: TRBD1 (6 bases). Trimming removed 5 bases at V and 2 bases at J, with 12 bases between. Germline V gene sequence: CDR1 PRHDT, CDR2 FYEKMQ (reference sequence). The CDR3 contains 14 residues. Here the CDR3 DNA reads TGTGCCAGCAGCCGAAGGACAGCAAACTATGGCTACACCTTC. Its protein product is CASSRRTANYGYTF.

The chain links TRBV27 to TRBJ2-7; D call uncertain. The CDR3 is 13 amino acids. Germline assignment: CDR1 MNHEY and CDR2 SMNVEV (reference sequence). With 0 bases removed from V and 3 bases from J, the gap between germline ends came to 6 bases. CDR3 region: CASSLSGHYEQYF. In DNA form, the CDR3 reads TGTGCCAGCAGTTTATCAGGGCACTACGAGCAGTACTTC.

This clonotype was recorded at least ten times. The chain has TRBV18 and TRBJ2-5; possible D gene TRBD2, 6 bases. The V end was cut by 2 bases, the J end by 2 bases, with 15 bases between. The CDR3 totals 16 residues. CDR1 is KGHSH, CDR2 LQKENI, per germline. CDR3 nucleotides: TGTGCCAGCTCACCATTAGCCAGGAGGGGACAAGAGACCCAGTACTTC. Translated: CASSPLARRGQETQYF.

This clonotype was detected a few times. V usage is TRBV6-2 or TRBV6-3 and J usage is TRBJ2-7; 7 bases fit TRBD1. V lost 0 bases, J lost 4 bases, and 9 bases stayed unmatched. Per germline, CDR1 MNHEY and CDR2 SVGEGT. The CDR3 loop spans 16 amino acids. The DNA of the CDR3 is TGTGCCAGCAGTTACTCGAGGCAGGGGGATATGTACGAGCAGTACTTC. Its protein product is CASSYSRQGDMYEQYF.

As for this clonotype: Germline is not matched at one junction end, which may reflect a read error. V and J are TRBV7-9 and TRBJ1-4; D uncertain. The CDR3 is 15 residues long. Germline loops: CDR1 SEHNR, CDR2 FQNEAQ (reference sequence). The CDR3 region is CARSPRQVFNEKLFF. The DNA of the CDR3 is TGTGCCCGCAGCCCCCGACAAGTCTTTAATGAAAAACTGTTTTTT.